This T cell receptor (beta chain) was identified during a study of blood T cell repertoires in COVID-19 (dated by TCRdb to between 2020 and 2021). Notes on the research overall: Samples covering the acute and convalescent phases of COVID-19 were provided by collaborators in the United States, Italy and Spain. A freely available public database, intended as a resource for researchers studying the immune response to SARS-CoV-2, is where the repertoires were released. The material from the prospective study consisted of cDNA or gDNA derived from T cells, B-cell-depleted T cells, or PBMCs. Samples came from the ongoing ImmuneRACE study (first 160 participants) plus 1,254 subjects from 6 global collaborators. Sample metadata almost always included a de-identified subject ID, COVID-19 status, age in years and sex. HLA class I and class II types, where available, came from metadata supplied by the sample provider rather than from assay-based typing. The dataset comprised deeply sampled blood TCRbeta repertoires from subjects exposed to, actively infected with, or recovered from COVID-19.

One collaborating source in Seattle enrolled patients while the patients were actively infected and followed the patients over time throughout the course of disease. Collaborating institutions collected whole blood in K2EDTA tubes following their own protocols. Collaborator samples were shipped for TCRbeta analysis as frozen whole blood, isolated PBMCs, or DNA extracted from either sample type. The immunoSEQ Assay, a bias-controlled multiplex PCR, was used to amplify TCRbeta CDR3 regions from genomic DNA. The original methods were these. The number of nucleated cells in each sample was estimated by amplification of reference gene primers within the assay. To quantify the absolute abundance of each unique TCRbeta CDR3 rearrangement, sequence reads were collapsed and filtered. For each sample, productive Simpson clonality was calculated as the square root of Simpson's diversity index over productive rearrangements. Not all clones reach the TCRdb copy of this immuneACCESS table, which keeps in-frame sequences only. Checked studies attribute under half of the gap to unresolved V genes and leave the rest unexplained. That table gives V, J and clone size, and the DNA gave D and trimming. The sample table records some 500,000 clones; 70% to 90% of these occur just once. 7.8% of the sample belongs to the ten largest clones.

Details on this clone: Its recognized antigen is unknown. No qualities accompany the bases; no much larger clone lies one base away.

V and J lose 3 bases and 13 bases, and a span of 10 bases separates them. The germline V gene specifies SGHNT as CDR1 and YENEEA as CDR2. The CDR3 runs 11 residues from the cysteine to the phenylalanine. Solely the CDR3 DNA is kept, with 33 bases framed from the first base. The research as a whole found: The quantity of clinical and demographic metadata differed by source and by participant and was supplied without curation.

The chain is assembled from TRBV11-3 and TRBJ2-1; the D gene is perhaps TRBD2, on 7 matching bases. Material: peripheral blood. The origin of this receptor is a woman aged 45-59 years with COVID-19, enrolled during active disease. In nucleotide form, the sequence is TGTGCCAGCAGCTTTGGGGGGGCACAGTTCTTC. The translation is CASSFGGAQFF.